The 32 T cell receptor beta chains below come from one sample, sequenced in a study of CD8 T cells in ankylosing spondylitis. Antigens for these TCRs are unknown. Study observations and caveats: Ankylosing spondylitis blood seemed to carry a telltale TCR beta motif made of fewer than ten highly homologous variants.

MiXCR was run by TCRdb on the 5' RACE reads, yielding one entry per CDR3 protein. The sample holds 670,000 or so distinct CDR3 sequences, around 20% seen once. The sequenced sample consisted of blood, either unsorted or a sorted T cell fraction (not recorded which). These receptors came from a male donor with ankylosing spondylitis.

This clonotype was detected only a few times. V is TRBV29-1 and J is TRBJ2-7, with 11 bases that match TRBD2. The CDR3 consists of 15 residues. Germline lookup yields CDR1 SQVTM and CDR2 ANQGSEA. V dropped 0 bases and J dropped 1; count of bases not matched to a gene: 2. CDR3 coding DNA: TGCAGCGTTGAAGATCGACTAGCGGGGTCCTACGAGCAGTACTTC. This translates into CSVEDRLAGSYEQYF.

This clonotype occurred a few times. The V and J genes are TRBV4-3 and TRBJ2-7; 8 bases align to TRBD1. The V gene end was trimmed by 1 base and the J gene end by 2 bases; junction bases not matched to a gene: 4. The germline CDR1 and CDR2 sequences are LGHNA and YSLEER. The CDR3 is 15 residues long. CDR3: CASSQGQGLPYEQYF. Here the CDR3 DNA reads TGCGCCAGCAGCCAAGGACAGGGGCTTCCCTACGAGCAGTACTTC.

The chain recombines TRBV10-3 with TRBJ2-5; no clear D. Deletions cut 4 bases from V and 5 bases from J, with 17 bases between. The CDR3 loop spans 15 amino acids. In germline, CDR1 is ENHRY, CDR2 SYGVKD. The CDR3 DNA sequence: TGTGCCATCAGTGCGACCCTTGGGCCTGGGGAGACCCAGTACTTC. The encoded protein is CAISATLGPGETQYF.

The genes are TRBV20-1 and TRBJ2-3, with a possible D match to TRBD2 (6 bases). The CDR3 consists of 15 residues. Germline values: CDR1 DFQATT, CDR2 SNEGSKA (reference sequence). The ends were cut back, 1 base at V and 2 bases at J, with 13 bases in the middle. CDR3 sequence reads: CSARVPAGNTDTQYF. DNA for the CDR3: TGCAGTGCTAGAGTCCCAGCGGGTAACACAGATACGCAGTATTTT.

The chain couples TRBV24-1 to TRBJ1-2, with no clear D. Between the trimmed V and J ends, which lost 3 bases and 1 base, there was a span of 5 bases. Looked up from germline, CDR1 is KGHDR and CDR2 is SFDVKD. CDR3 size: 13 residues. The CDR3 nucleotides are TGTGCCACCAGTGATGCCGGTAACTATGGCTACACCTTC. It codes for CATSDAGNYGYTF.

This clonotype was counted between two and nine times. The chain is built from TRBV27 and TRBJ2-3; 11 nucleotides line up with TRBD2. This CDR3 is built from 17 residues. Trimming at V came to 4 bases and at J to 5 bases, leaving 11 bases not matched to a gene. Germline CDR1 MNHEY, CDR2 SMNVEV (reference sequence). The DNA of the CDR3 is TGTGCCAGCAGTTCCCCTCTCACTAGCGGGGGAGGAGATACGCAGTATTTT. It yields the protein CASSSPLTSGGGDTQYF.

The gene calls are TRBV15 and TRBJ2-7; a possible D gene is TRBD2 (6 bases). CDR3 length: 17 residues. Germline V gives CDR1 LNHNV, CDR2 YYDKDF (reference sequence). V lost 0 bases, J lost 4 bases, and 19 bases lay in between. CDR3 sequence reads: CATSRDLTGAGAYEQYF. The CDR3 DNA follows: TGTGCCACCAGCAGAGATCTGACGGGAGCCGGTGCTTACGAGCAGTACTTC.

A word on this clonotype: At one of its ends the junction is not consistent with the germline gene, which may arise from a read error. The DNA of the CDR3 is TGTGCTAGCAGCCCCGGACTAGCGGGGGGTGGTGAGCAGTTCTTC. Translated, it gives CASSPGLAGGGEQFF. The chain is built from TRBV7-7 and TRBJ2-1; 14 nucleotides agree with TRBD2. The germline CDR1 and CDR2 sequences are SSHAT and FNYEAQ (reference sequence). CDR3 length: 15 amino acids. The whole variable domain, remainder taken from reference TRBV7-7 and TRBJ2-1, is GAGVSQSPRYKVTKRGQDVTLRCDPISSHATLYWYQQALGQGPEFLTYFNYEAQPDKSGLPSDRFSAERPEGSISTLTIQRTEQRDSAMYRCASSPGLAGGGEQFFGPGTRLTVL.

The CDR3 DNA is TGTGCCAGCAGCCCCGGGGAGTCTTGGAACACTGAAGCTTTCTTT. This encodes CASSPGESWNTEAFF. The V call is TRBV7-2, the J call TRBJ1-1; D call uncertain. CDR1 and CDR2 (germline): SGHTA, FQGNSA. This CDR3 is built from 15 residues. The V gene lost 5 bases and the J gene lost 1 base, with 14 bases spanning the gap.

CDR3 sequence: CASSLSEDTGELFF. Here the CDR3 DNA reads TGTGCCAGCAGTTTAAGCGAGGACACCGGGGAGCTGTTTTTT. V is TRBV28 and J is TRBJ2-2; D remains unclear. Germline V CDR1 and CDR2: MDHEN, SYDVKM. The CDR3 sequence is 14 residues long. V gave up 2 bases and J gave up 3 bases, with 7 bases separating them. Full variable domain (rest looked up from reference TRBV28 and TRBJ2-2): DVKVTQSSRYLVKRTGEKVFLECVQDMDHENMFWYRQDPGLGLRLIYFSYDVKMKEKGDIPEGYSVSREKKERFSLILESASTNQTSMYLCASSLSEDTGELFFGEGSRLTVL.

The rearrangement uses TRBV5-5 and TRBJ2-5; D ambiguous. The CDR3 is 13 amino acids. The V end lost 6 bases, the J end lost 5 bases, and 14 bases lay between the germline ends. Germline values: CDR1 SGHKS, CDR2 YYEKEE (reference sequence). CDR3 region: CASTLWGEETQYF. CDR3 DNA: TGTGCCAGCACCCTTTGGGGTGAGGAGACCCAGTACTTC.

The V and J genes are TRBV3-1 and TRBJ2-7; 10 bases are shared with TRBD1. V trimming: 9 bases; J trimming: 6 bases; junction bases outside the gene matches: 8. In germline, CDR1 is LGHDT, CDR2 YNNKEL (reference sequence). The CDR3 has 13 residues. The CDR3 sequence: CASKPGQGSEQYF. CDR3 coding DNA: TGTGCCAGTAAACCGGGACAGGGGAGCGAGCAGTACTTC.

This clonotype was detected only a few times. The chain has TRBV5-1 and TRBJ1-3, with 8 bases aligning to TRBD1. CDR1 is SGHRS and CDR2 is YFSETQ in the germline V gene. The CDR3 has 16 amino acids. V shed 4 bases and J 1 base; nucleotides not matched to a gene: 7. The CDR3, as DNA: TGCGCCAGCAGCCCCTGGACAGGGCGGTCTGGAAACACCATATATTTT. Its protein product is CASSPWTGRSGNTIYF.

The chain uses TRBV20-1 and TRBJ2-5; TRBD1 matches at 8 bases. CDR1 is DFQATT, CDR2 SNEGSKA, per germline (reference sequence). The CDR3 is 13 amino acids. Trimming removed 7 bases from V and 5 bases from J; junction bases left unmatched: 9. The CDR3, as DNA: TGCAGTGGGGATTCAGGGGGCCGCGAGACCCAGTACTTC. Translation: CSGDSGGRETQYF.

There are many counts of this clonotype. The J gene is TRBJ2-7, the V gene TRBV4-3, with 11 bases that match TRBD2. The CDR3 runs 15 residues. Trimming took 0 bases from V and 6 from J; bases not matched to a gene: 4. CDR1 is LGHNA, CDR2 YSLEER, per germline. CDR3 protein: CASSQDVLAGGEQYF. In DNA, the CDR3 is TGCGCCAGCAGCCAAGATGTCCTAGCGGGGGGCGAGCAGTACTTC.

This clonotype was seen only a few times. The genes are TRBV5-1 and TRBJ2-7; D may be TRBD2 (6 bases). This CDR3 spans 15 amino acids. CDR1 SGHRS and CDR2 YFSETQ come from the germline V gene. The germline V and J ends were trimmed by 1 base and 3 bases, with 14 bases remaining between them. The CDR3 sequence: CASSLIAARDYEQYF. The CDR3 DNA follows: TGCGCCAGCAGCTTGATCGCGGCGCGGGACTACGAGCAGTACTTC.

J is TRBJ1-2 and V is TRBV6-1; 9 bases fit TRBD1. Germline CDR1 and CDR2: MNHNS and SASEGT. The junction had 14 bases not matched to a gene; V was cut back by 5 bases and J by 4 bases. The CDR3 consists of 17 residues. The CDR3 sequence is CASSTNQGQGTIYGYTF. Written as DNA, the CDR3 is TGTGCCAGCAGTACAAATCAGGGACAGGGCACGATCTATGGCTACACCTTC.

In this sample, this clonotype turned up a few times. The chain uses TRBV7-8 and TRBJ1-1, with 10 bases matching TRBD1. V dropped 5 bases and J dropped 4; count of bases not matched to a gene: 13. Germline CDR1 and CDR2: SGHVS and FQNEAQ. The CDR3 totals 17 residues. The CDR3 DNA sequence: TGTGCCAGCAGCGACAGGGGGCGCCTGGAGGTTCGCACTGAAGCTTTCTTT. Encoded protein: CASSDRGRLEVRTEAFF.

In DNA form, the CDR3 reads TGTGCCAGCAGCGAAGGGGTAGGCAGTGAGCAGTTCTTC. Its protein product is CASSEGVGSEQFF. The rearrangement links TRBV6-4 to TRBJ2-1; D perhaps matches TRBD1 (5 bases). Germline V gene sequence: CDR1 MRHNA, CDR2 SNTAGT. The CDR3 spans 13 residues. V lost 6 bases and J 9 bases, leaving 15 bases between the germline ends.

This clonotype was counted between two and nine times. The chain has TRBV10-1 and TRBJ2-4; tentative D call: TRBD2 (5 bases). CDR3 length: 14 amino acids. CDR1 and CDR2 (germline): WNHNN, SYGVQD (reference sequence). V was shortened by 3 bases and J by 8 bases, with 14 bases between the two germline ends. The chain's CDR3 is CASSESGREDIQYF. The CDR3 DNA reads TGCGCCAGCAGTGAATCCGGACGGGAAGACATTCAGTACTTC.

Many counts were recorded for this clonotype. This sequence joins TRBV10-3 and TRBJ2-1; D call uncertain. V lost 1 base, J lost 6 bases, and 7 bases lay in between. Germline V gene lookup returns CDR1 ENHRY and CDR2 SYGVKD. This CDR3 spans 13 amino acids. The CDR3, as DNA: TGTGCCATCAGTGAGTTTTTACCCAATGAGCAGTTCTTC. Protein sequence: CAISEFLPNEQFF.

The chain recombines TRBV30 with TRBJ2-7, with D maybe TRBD1 (6 bases). Trimming cost V 1 base and J 6 bases, with 16 bases left between them. CDR1 is GTSNPN and CDR2 is SVGIG in the germline V gene (reference sequence). This CDR3 comprises 14 residues. CDR3 DNA sequence: TGTGCCTGGAGTGCAAAAGGGGGTCTTGGCGAGCAGTACTTC. This encodes CAWSAKGGLGEQYF.

This rearrangement joins TRBV9 to TRBJ2-6; no definite D call. The V gene's germline CDR1 is SGDLS and CDR2 YYNGEE. Trimming shortened V by 0 bases and J by 0 bases, and 10 bases separated the two germline ends. The CDR3 runs to 17 residues. The CDR3 protein is CASSVGPPDSGANVLTF. CDR3 in DNA: TGTGCCAGCAGCGTAGGTCCCCCGGACTCTGGGGCCAACGTCCTGACTTTC.

This chain's CDR3 is CASSQDVGTENEKLFF. As DNA, the CDR3 is TGCGCCAGCAGCCAAGACGTCGGGACAGAAAATGAAAAACTGTTTTTT. The rearrangement links TRBV4-1 to TRBJ1-4, with TRBD1 matching 7 bases. Per germline, CDR1 MGHRA and CDR2 YSYEKL. This CDR3 has 16 amino acids. Trimming cost V 0 bases and J 5 bases; bases outside gene matches: 6.

As to this clonotype: A much larger clone lies a single base off, so this may be a read error. The chain employs TRBV28 and TRBJ2-3; D gene ambiguous. This CDR3 contains 13 residues. V lost 2 bases, J lost 4 bases, and 7 bases lay in between. CDR1 is MDHEN, CDR2 SYDVKM, per germline. The CDR3, as DNA: TGTGCCAGCAGTTTAAGGCTCCCAGATACGCAGTATTTT. This codes for CASSLRLPDTQYF. The whole variable domain, remainder taken from reference TRBV28 and TRBJ2-3, is DVKVTQSSRYLVKRTGEKVFLECVQDMDHENMFWYRQDPGLGLRLIYFSYDVKMKEKGDIPEGYSVSREKKERFSLILESASTNQTSMYLCASSLRLPDTQYFGPGTRLTVL.

The CDR3 DNA follows: TGTGCCAGCAGTTTCGGTTATTGGACAGGGGACACAGATACGCAGTATTTT. As protein: CASSFGYWTGDTDTQYF. The V gene is TRBV12-3 or TRBV12-4, the J gene TRBJ2-3; 9 bases map to TRBD1. CDR3 length equals 17 residues. J lost 2 bases, V lost 3 bases, and 9 bases had no gene match.

This chain connects TRBV20-1 to TRBJ2-7; 12 bases fit TRBD2. The germline V gene has CDR1 DFQATT and CDR2 SNEGSKA (reference sequence). Trimming removed 5 bases from V and 2 bases from J; junction bases left unmatched: 4. The CDR3 sequence is 14 residues long. The CDR3 sequence is CSAPLAGGPYEQYF. CDR3 DNA: TGCAGTGCTCCACTAGCGGGGGGCCCCTACGAGCAGTACTTC.

This clonotype was seen a handful of times. The rearrangement links TRBV4-2 to TRBJ1-5; D not certain. V was pared by 4 bases and J by 4 bases, with 17 bases between. This CDR3 is 16 amino acids long. Germline V gene data show CDR1 as LGHNA and CDR2 as YNFKEQ. The CDR3 bases are TGTGCCAGCAGCCCTGAATCTGGGGAAAGGAATCAGCCCCAGCATTTT. Its translation is CASSPESGERNQPQHF.

This clonotype was observed once. V gene TRBV30 combines with J gene TRBJ1-2, with D perhaps TRBD1 (5 bases). Trimming removed 1 base from V and 14 bases from J, with 14 bases in between. CDR1 is GTSNPN and CDR2 is SVGIG in the germline V gene (reference sequence). The CDR3 sequence is 11 residues long. The DNA for the CDR3 is TGTGCCTGGAGTGCTGGCGGGACTTGTACCTTC. Its translation is CAWSAGGTCTF.

This chain links TRBV20-1 with TRBJ2-5, with TRBD2 matching over 9 bases. This CDR3 is 15 amino acids long. With V trimmed by 3 bases and J by 5 bases, 10 bases remained unmatched. Germline V lookup: CDR1 DFQATT, CDR2 SNEGSKA (reference sequence). The CDR3 sequence is CSARGSAGGGETQYF. The CDR3 region has the DNA TGCAGTGCTAGGGGCTCAGCGGGGGGCGGGGAGACCCAGTACTTC.

The V and J genes are TRBV20-1 and TRBJ1-2; D uncertain. Trimming shortened V by 5 bases and J by 2 bases, and 18 bases separated the two germline ends. The length of the CDR3 is 15 residues. CDR1 DFQATT and CDR2 SNEGSKA come from the germline V gene (reference sequence). Here the CDR3 DNA reads TGCAGTGCTTCGGGGATAAGTTCGGGCAACTATGGCTACACCTTC. Translating gives CSASGISSGNYGYTF.

This clonotype was recorded a few times. The chain has TRBV29-1 and TRBJ2-1, with 9 bases fitting TRBD2. There are 13 residues in the CDR3. After removal of 5 bases from V and 8 bases from J, the junction contained 7 bases not matched to a gene. Germline lookup yields CDR1 SQVTM and CDR2 ANQGSEA. The CDR3: CSVRASGVDEQFF. For the CDR3, the DNA is TGCAGCGTTAGGGCTAGCGGGGTCGATGAGCAGTTCTTC.